This TCR beta chain is drawn from a study of T cell repertoires in cytomegalovirus infection. Background on the study: CMV infection together with matching HLA type was indicated by public TCR beta signatures. Study observations and caveats: CMV carriers with the relevant HLA were identified by cumulative public TCR beta family frequency. Ex vivo, HLA-C-restricted CMV-specific TCR beta clonotypes prevailed over the rest of the response.

There are many counts of this clonotype. The antigen is undetermined. TCRdb reprocessed the reads via MiXCR and lists one record per CDR3 protein. The sample has around 740,000 distinct CDR3 sequences, 35% to 40% seen once. Germline values: CDR1 SGHTA, CDR2 FQGNSA. Trimming removed 5 bases from V and 11 bases from J, with 15 bases in between. The CDR3 consists of 12 residues. The sequenced sample consisted of PBMCs. This clonotype was obtained from a human donor in good health (CMV status not recorded). Some clones in this sample may be carry-over from other donors' samples. This sequence joins TRBV7-2 and TRBJ1-1, with D tentatively TRBD1 (6 bases). CDR3 coding DNA: TGTGCCAGCAGCCGACGACAGGAAGAGGCTTTCTTT. Amino acid sequence: CASSRRQEEAFF.